These T cell receptor beta chains were read from a single sample in a study of neurological immune-mediated disorders. TCRdb analysed the 5' RACE reads with MiXCR anew, one entry per CDR3 protein. The table shows just under 60,000 distinct CDR3 sequences, with 3% to 4.5% occurring only once. Specimen: PBMCs. These receptors were collected from a woman aged 25 to 45 with multiple sclerosis. Both conserved end residues are part of each CDR3. The D gene is left open where the match is weak. Size is omitted from some rows. Given values are once, few, many or a class for expanded clones.

>TRBV6-6|NA|many|TRBJ1-3
TGTGCCAGCAGTTTCCCACGGACAGACTCTGGAAACACCATATATTTT
CASSFPRTDSGNTIYF
>TRBV10-3|TRBD2|many|TRBJ2-3
TGTGCCATCTCGCTAGCGGGAGGCCTTAGCACAGATACGCAGTATTTT
CAISLAGGLSTDTQYF
>TRBV6-4|TRBD2|many|TRBJ2-1
TGTGCCAGCAGTGTGGGACTAGACCTCAATGAGCAGTTCTTC
CASSVGLDLNEQFF
>TRBV20-1|NA|NA|TRBJ2-7
TGCAGTGCGGGCCGGGGGGCGGGTGGCGAGCAGTACTTC
CSAGRGAGGEQYF
>TRBV6-5|NA|many|TRBJ2-7
TGTGCCAGCAGTCTCCGGGGCCCCTACGAGCAGTACTTC
CASSLRGPYEQYF
>TRBV10-2|NA|many|TRBJ2-1
TGCGCCAGCGCCCCGTCGGATGAGCAGTTCTTC
CASAPSDEQFF
>TRBV12-5|NA|few|TRBJ2-1
TGTGCTAGTGGAACCGAGCGACAGGACGAGCAGTTCTTC
CASGTERQDEQFF
>TRBV6-5|TRBD1|NA|TRBJ1-5
TGTGCCAGCAGTTCAGGGGGCGAATATCAGCCCCAGCATTTT
CASSSGGEYQPQHF
>TRBV5-1|NA|many|TRBJ2-1
TGCGCCAGCAGCTTGGCCGGGGGTAGCTCCTACAATGAGCAGTTCTTC
CASSLAGGSSYNEQFF
>TRBV7-8|NA|many|TRBJ1-1
TGTGCCAGCAGGCCGGGACCGCCGAACACTGAAGCTTTCTTT
CASRPGPPNTEAFF
>TRBV7-2|NA|many|TRBJ2-2
TGTGCCAGCAGCTGGGGACTGGGCGGGGAGCTGTTTTTT
CASSWGLGGELFF
>TRBV21-1|NA|many|TRBJ1-6
TGTGCCAGCAGTGACCGGGGGCCTAATTCACCCCTCCACTTT
CASSDRGPNSPLHF
>TRBV20-1|NA|many|TRBJ1-5
TGCAGTGCTAGAGCGACGGTCAATGTCAATCAGCCCCAGAATTTT
CSARATVNVNQPQNF
>TRBV12-3/TRBV12-4|TRBD1|many|TRBJ1-2
TGTGCCAGCAGTACTCGACAGGGCTGGAACTATGGCTACACCTTC
CASSTRQGWNYGYTF
>TRBV9|NA|many|TRBJ2-7
TGTGCCAGCAGCGGAGACCCGACAGCCACCTACGAGCAGTACTTC
CASSGDPTATYEQYF
>TRBV5-1|NA|many|TRBJ2-3
TGCGCCAGCAGCTTGACAGGCAGTTTGACGGATACGCAGTATTTT
CASSLTGSLTDTQYF
>TRBV28|NA|many|TRBJ2-3
TGTGCCAGCGGGCGACTTGTGCGCACAGATACGCAGTATTTT
CASGRLVRTDTQYF
>TRBV10-3|NA|many|TRBJ1-5
TGTGCCATCGCTTCGGCAGAAGATCAGCCCCAGCATTTT
CAIASAEDQPQHF
>TRBV20-1|NA|NA|TRBJ2-3
TGCAGTGCTAGAGATCCAAGCACAGATACGCAGTATTTT
CSARDPSTDTQYF
>TRBV29-1|NA|few|TRBJ2-1
TGCAGCGTTGGGGAAGGTCTGCTGGGATATGAGCAGTTCTTC
CSVGEGLLGYEQFF
>TRBV15|NA|many|TRBJ2-5
TGTGCCACCAGCGGGAGCCTTGGGGAGACCCAGTACTTC
CATSGSLGETQYF
>TRBV20-1|TRBD1|many|TRBJ2-7
TGCAGTGCTAGAGATGGGACAGGCCCTTGGTCATCCTACGAGCAGTACTTC
CSARDGTGPWSSYEQYF
>TRBV2|NA|many|TRBJ1-2
TGTGCCAGCAGCGACCTTGGTGAGGCTGGAGGCTACACCTTC
CASSDLGEAGGYTF
>TRBV5-1|TRBD1|many|TRBJ2-5
TGCGCCAGCAGCCTGCGGACAGGGGGTCAAGAGACCCAGTACTTC
CASSLRTGGQETQYF
>TRBV7-2|TRBD1|many|TRBJ2-7
TGTGCCAGCAGCTCCGGGACAGGGGGATACTACGAGCAGTACTTC
CASSSGTGGYYEQYF
>TRBV7-9|NA|many|TRBJ2-2
TGTGCCAGCAGACCCTTAATTCGGCGTGGGGGGCCCGCCGGGGAGCTGTTTTTT
CASRPLIRRGGPAGELFF
>TRBV5-5|TRBD2|many|TRBJ2-7
TGTGCCAGCAGCGGAGGTAGCGGGAGCTCCTACGAGCAGTACTTC
CASSGGSGSSYEQYF
>TRBV5-1|TRBD2|many|TRBJ2-5
TGCGCCAGCAGCCTCGATAGCGGGAGACAAGAGACCCAGTACTTC
CASSLDSGRQETQYF
>TRBV25-1|NA|few|TRBJ2-7
TGTGCCAGCAGTGGGGGACCCGACGGCAACGAGCAGTACTTC
CASSGGPDGNEQYF
>TRBV20-1|NA|many|TRBJ1-6
TGCAGTGCCGGTAGGGTAGGGAATTCACCCCTCCACTTT
CSAGRVGNSPLHF
>TRBV20-1|TRBD1|many|TRBJ2-7
TGCAGTGCCACCAGGACAGGGGGTTCCTACGAGCAGTACTTC
CSATRTGGSYEQYF
>TRBV7-2|NA|many|TRBJ1-5
TGTGCCAGCAGCCGGGGGTTCAATCAGCCCCAGCATTTT
CASSRGFNQPQHF
>TRBV12-3/TRBV12-4|NA|many|TRBJ1-1
TGTGCCAGCAGTTTGGGGGTTGCGGGTAAAGCTTTCTTT
CASSLGVAGKAFF
>TRBV7-3|NA|many|TRBJ2-3
TGTGCCAGCAGCCCCGGGGCTAGCAGCACAGATACGCAGTATTTT
CASSPGASSTDTQYF
>TRBV7-2|NA|many|TRBJ2-2
TGTGCCAGCACCATAGGCGGGGAGCTGTTTTTT
CASTIGGELFF
>TRBV5-1|NA|many|TRBJ2-2
TGCGCCAGCAGCTTGCAGGGAAGTTTGGCCGGGGAGCTGTTTTTT
CASSLQGSLAGELFF
>TRBV5-1|NA|many|TRBJ1-1
TGCGCCAGCAGCTTGGTTGGGGGTCCTAACACTGAAGCTTTCTTT
CASSLVGGPNTEAFF